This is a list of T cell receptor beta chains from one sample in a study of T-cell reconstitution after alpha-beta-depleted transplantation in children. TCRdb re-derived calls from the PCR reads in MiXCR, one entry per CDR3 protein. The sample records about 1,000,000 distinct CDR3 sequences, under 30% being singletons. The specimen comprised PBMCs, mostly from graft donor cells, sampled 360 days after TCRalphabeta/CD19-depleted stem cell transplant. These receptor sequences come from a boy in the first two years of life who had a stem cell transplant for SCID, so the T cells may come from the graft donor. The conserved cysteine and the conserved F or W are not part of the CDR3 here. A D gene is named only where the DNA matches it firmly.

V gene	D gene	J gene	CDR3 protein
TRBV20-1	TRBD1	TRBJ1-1	SARGKGQGMNTEAF
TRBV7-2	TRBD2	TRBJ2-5	ASSLIAGGWETQY
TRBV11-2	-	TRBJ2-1	ASSSPLHGANEQF
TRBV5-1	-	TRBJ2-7	ASSLESQGPYEQY
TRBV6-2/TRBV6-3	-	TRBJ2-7	ASSYSPSWAGNYEQY
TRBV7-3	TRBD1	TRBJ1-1	ASSPGQGRGEEAF
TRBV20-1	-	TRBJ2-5	SANSAAGHQETQY
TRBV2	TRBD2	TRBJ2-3	ASSASEAGGTDTQY
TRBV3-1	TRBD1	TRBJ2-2	ASSRDRGFAGELF
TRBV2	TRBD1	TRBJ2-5	ASSEGQGARETQY
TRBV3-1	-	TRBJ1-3	ASSLWTHRTIY
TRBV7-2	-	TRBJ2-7	ASSLDSGTPYEQY
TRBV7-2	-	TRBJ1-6	ASSLVPAGDSPLH
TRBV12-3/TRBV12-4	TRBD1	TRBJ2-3	ASSFGTGSSFRITQY
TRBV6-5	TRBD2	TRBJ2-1	ASNLGGGDNEQF
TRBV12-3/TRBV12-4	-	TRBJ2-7	ASSFPSGEQY
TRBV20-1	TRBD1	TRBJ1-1	SARVVRGLNTEAF
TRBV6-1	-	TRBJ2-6	ASSEPRFGTTGANVLT
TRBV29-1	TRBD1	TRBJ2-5	SVDRYWTGRGGETQY
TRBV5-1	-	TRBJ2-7	ASSLEGTPYEQY
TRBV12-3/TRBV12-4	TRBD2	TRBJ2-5	ASTLAGVEATQY
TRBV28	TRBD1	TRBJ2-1	ASSQQGAGNEQF
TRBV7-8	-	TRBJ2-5	ASSPETGGVGETQY
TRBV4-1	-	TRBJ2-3	ASSQVAVPFTDTQY
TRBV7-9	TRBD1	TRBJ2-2	ASSSRGQGTGELF
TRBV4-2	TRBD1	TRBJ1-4	ASSPQGARKTNEKLF
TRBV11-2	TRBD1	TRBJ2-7	ASRSGSGGLSYEQY
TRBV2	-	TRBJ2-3	ASMWDRRESTDTQY
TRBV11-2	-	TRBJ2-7	ASTSYEQY
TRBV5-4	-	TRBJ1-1	ASSSPGAGNTEAF
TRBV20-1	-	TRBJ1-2	SANSPNYGYT
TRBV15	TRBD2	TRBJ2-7	ATSSGPGGATIYEQY
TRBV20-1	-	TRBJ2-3	SASWSGDTDTQY
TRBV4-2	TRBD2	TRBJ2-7	ASSQLAGGGVADEQY
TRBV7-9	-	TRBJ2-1	ASSPLDRMVYNEQF
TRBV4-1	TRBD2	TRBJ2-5	ASSQDETGGQETQY
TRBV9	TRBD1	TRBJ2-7	ASSPADRDYEQY
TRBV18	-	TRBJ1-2	ASSPEIQGGLGYT
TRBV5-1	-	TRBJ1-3	ASSSSGISSGNTIY
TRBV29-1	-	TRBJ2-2	SVAQGWGTGELF
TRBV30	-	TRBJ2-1	AWSVLNEQF
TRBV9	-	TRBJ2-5	ASSVTPRTGRGGTQY
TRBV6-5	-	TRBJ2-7	ASSYSTGPQTPYEQY
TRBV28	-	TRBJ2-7	ASSSIRAVLRSDREQY
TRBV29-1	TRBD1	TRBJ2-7	SVDPGGNYEQY
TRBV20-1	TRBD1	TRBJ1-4	SAVQGPNEKLF
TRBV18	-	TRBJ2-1	ASSPRLESSYNEQF
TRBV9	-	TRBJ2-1	ASSVDRVPYNEQF